The 22 T cell receptor beta chains presented below share a single source sample, sequenced in a study of blood T cell repertoires in COVID-19. Assay used: immunoSEQ multiplex PCR; TCRdb lists only in-frame clones, some missing. The sample consists of 110,000 to 150,000 clones, 86% of them appearing once. Sequencing input: PBMCs or T cells enriched from blood (not recorded which). Receptors originate from a middle-aged man who had recovered from COVID-19.

This clone appeared a single time. The gene calls are TRBV11-2 and TRBJ2-7, with TRBD1 matching over 8 bases. CDR1 SGHAT and CDR2 FQNNGV come from the germline V gene. J lost 3 bases, V lost 5 bases, and 15 bases had no gene match. There are 17 residues in the CDR3. Here the CDR3 DNA reads TGTGCCAGCAGCGACCCACAACCCGACAGGGGTGGCTACGAGCAGTACTTC. Its translation is CASSDPQPDRGGYEQYF.

There are a few counts of this clone. This chain uses TRBV29-1 with TRBJ1-5; D is unclear. Germline CDR1 reads SQVTM; CDR2 reads ANQGSEA. V was shortened by 4 bases and J by 6 bases, with 4 bases between the two germline ends. This CDR3 contains 10 residues. Written as DNA, the CDR3 is TGCAGCGTTGGGCCTCAGCCCCAGCATTTT. This translates into CSVGPQPQHF.

The chain joins TRBV5-1 to TRBJ2-3, with 8 bases lining up with TRBD2. CDR3 length equals 16 residues. CDR1 and CDR2 (germline): SGHRS, YFSETQ. Trimming removed 4 bases from V and 0 bases from J; junction bases left unmatched: 7. In nucleotides, the CDR3 is TGCGCCAGCAGCGTATTAGCGGGGTCAAGCACAGATACGCAGTATTTT. Translating it yields CASSVLAGSSTDTQYF.

The rearrangement joins TRBV7-3 to TRBJ2-3; 9 bases are a match to TRBD1. The CDR3 consists of 14 residues. With 5 bases clipped from V and 10 bases from J, the junction kept 10 bases outside the gene matches. The V gene's germline CDR1 is SGHTA and CDR2 FQGTGA. CDR3: CASSTGTGRRPQYF. CDR3 nucleotide sequence: TGTGCCAGCAGCACGGGGACAGGGCGGCGGCCGCAGTATTTT.

This rearrangement joins TRBV7-2 to TRBJ1-2; 8 bases map to TRBD1. The germline CDR1 and CDR2 sequences are SGHTA and FQGNSA. V lost 5 bases, J lost 7 bases, and 6 bases stayed unmatched. CDR3 length: 13 amino acids. The CDR3: CASSTTGGTGYTF. The CDR3 DNA follows: TGTGCCAGCAGCACAACAGGGGGGACTGGCTACACCTTC.

The rearrangement uses TRBV21-1 and TRBJ2-2; the table's D call, TRBD1, was not checked against the DNA. TRBV21-1 constitutes a pseudogene. The CDR3 totals 17 residues. The CDR3 DNA sequence: TGTGCCAGCAGCAAGGATCCCGGGACATCAAACACCGGGGAGCTGTTTTTT. It translates to CASSKDPGTSNTGELFF.

This chain connects TRBV27 to TRBJ2-7; 8 bases are a match to TRBD2. The CDR3 extends over 15 amino acids. Germline CDR1 reads MNHEY; CDR2 reads SMNVEV (reference sequence). The V gene end was trimmed by 6 bases and the J gene end by 2 bases; junction bases not matched to a gene: 9. The CDR3 reads CASRPKRELTYEQYF. In nucleotides, the CDR3 is TGTGCCAGCAGACCTAAGCGGGAGCTTACCTACGAGCAGTACTTC.

This clone was picked up one time. The chain links TRBV18 to TRBJ2-2; no firm D call. Germline assignment: CDR1 KGHSH and CDR2 LQKENI. The CDR3 extends over 16 amino acids. V lost 2 bases to trimming and J lost 0 bases, with 10 bases between them. CDR3 nucleotides: TGTGCCAGCTCACCAGGGCCGTTCGCGAACACCGGGGAGCTGTTTTTT. Translating gives CASSPGPFANTGELFF.

The V call is TRBV25-1, the J call TRBJ1-1; D is undetermined. V lost 4 bases and J lost 1, with 10 bases in between. Germline V gene sequence: CDR1 MGHDK, CDR2 SYGVNS. The CDR3 loop spans 14 amino acids. Written as DNA, the CDR3 is TGTGCCAGCAGTGGCAGACAAACGAACACTGAAGCTTTCTTT. Amino acids: CASSGRQTNTEAFF.

The V call is TRBV7-2, the J call TRBJ2-1; 7 bases fit TRBD1. Germline V gene lookup returns CDR1 SGHTA and CDR2 FQGNSA. The junction had 13 bases not matched to a gene; V was cut back by 5 bases and J by 6 bases. The CDR3 consists of 16 residues. CDR3 in DNA: TGTGCCAGCAGCCCACAGACAGGGCACGTTCGCAATGAGCAGTTCTTC. Protein: CASSPQTGHVRNEQFF.

This clone was seen only once. This sequence joins TRBV19 and TRBJ2-1; D ambiguous. Looked up from germline, CDR1 is LNHDA and CDR2 is SQIVND (reference sequence). V was trimmed by 5 bases and J by 6 bases, leaving 14 bases between them. The CDR3 is made up of 14 amino acids. The DNA for the CDR3 is TGTGCCAGTAGTCGATACAGTAAAGGCAATGAGCAGTTCTTC. Translated: CASSRYSKGNEQFF.

This clone was found a few times. The chain carries TRBV5-6 and TRBJ1-2; D not resolved. This CDR3 comprises 13 residues. Germline CDR1 reads SGHDT; CDR2 reads YYEEEE. V was pared by 2 bases and J by 8 bases, with 13 bases between. CDR3 sequence reads: CASSFKAAGGYTF. For the CDR3, the DNA is TGTGCCAGCAGCTTCAAGGCGGCGGGGGGCTACACCTTC.

The J gene is TRBJ1-5, the V gene TRBV28; a possible D gene is TRBD1 (6 bases). Between the trimmed V and J ends, which lost 3 bases and 5 bases, there was a span of 14 bases. Germline CDR1 reads MDHEN; CDR2 reads SYDVKM. The CDR3 has 15 residues. CDR3 DNA: TGTGCCAGCAGTTTTACAGGGCCCTCGGATCAGCCCCAGCATTTT. It is translated as CASSFTGPSDQPQHF.

The V gene is TRBV27, the J gene TRBJ1-5; 11 bases align to TRBD1. Germline-derived CDR1 and CDR2 are MNHEY and SMNVEV (reference sequence). The CDR3 is 17 residues long. Trimming cost V 5 bases and J 1 base; bases outside gene matches: 7. For the CDR3, the DNA is TGTGCCAGCAGTCGGACAGGGGGCCCTGGGAGCAATCAGCCCCAGCATTTT. Translated: CASSRTGGPGSNQPQHF.

The genes are TRBV6-1 and TRBJ1-2, with 9 bases that match TRBD1. Germline loops: CDR1 MNHNS, CDR2 SASEGT. With 4 bases clipped from V and 6 bases from J, the junction kept 15 bases outside the gene matches. The CDR3 contains 17 residues. Here the CDR3 reads CASSGSGTGWVRDGYTF. In nucleotides, the CDR3 is TGTGCCAGCAGTGGCTCCGGGACAGGGTGGGTTCGGGATGGCTACACCTTC.

This rearrangement joins TRBV5-1 to TRBJ2-1; weak D call: TRBD2 (5 bases). This CDR3 region has 16 residues. V lost 4 bases and J 2 bases, leaving 16 bases between the germline ends. The germline CDR1 and CDR2 sequences are SGHRS and YFSETQ. The CDR3 reads CASSRIVRVTYNEQFF. The CDR3 DNA sequence: TGCGCCAGCAGCCGGATTGTGAGGGTAACCTACAATGAGCAGTTCTTC.

Only a few counts were recorded for this clone. This chain connects TRBV6-6 to TRBJ1-4, with D possibly being TRBD1 (6 bases). The CDR3 length is 16 residues. Trimming cost V 2 bases and J 5 bases, with 15 bases left between them. Germline CDR1 MNHNY, CDR2 SVGAGI (reference sequence). The CDR3 here is CASSYLDSTPNEKLFF. The CDR3 DNA is TGTGCCAGCAGTTACCTGGACAGCACCCCGAATGAAAAACTGTTTTTT.

This clone has just one count. The chain employs TRBV9 and TRBJ1-2, with TRBD1 matching over 8 bases. Germline-derived CDR1 and CDR2 are SGDLS and YYNGEE. The CDR3 covers 14 residues. V was clipped by 4 bases and J by 0 bases; unmatched bases: 2. For the CDR3, the DNA is TGTGCCAGCAGCAAGGGACAGGCTAACTATGGCTACACCTTC. Translation: CASSKGQANYGYTF.

The chain links TRBV18 to TRBJ2-7, with 10 bases matching TRBD2. J gave up 1 base and V 3 bases, and 3 bases lay outside the gene matches. Germline assignment: CDR1 KGHSH and CDR2 LQKENI. CDR3 length: 15 amino acids. The CDR3 DNA reads TGTGCCAGCTCACCCACAGCGGGAGGGTCCTACGAGCAGTACTTC. Translated, it gives CASSPTAGGSYEQYF.

This clone occurred once. The rearrangement joins TRBV9 to TRBJ1-2; no clear D. Germline CDR1 is SGDLS and CDR2 is YYNGEE. The V and J ends lost 4 bases and 0 bases respectively, with 16 bases between them. The CDR3 is made up of 16 amino acids. In nucleotides, the CDR3 is TGTGCCAGCAGCCCATCGGCGGGGAGAACTAACTATGGCTACACCTTC. Residues: CASSPSAGRTNYGYTF.

Only one count was recorded for this clone. The chain recombines TRBV6-5 with TRBJ1-2, with 9 positions matching TRBD1. This CDR3 contains 14 residues. Germline V gives CDR1 MNHEY, CDR2 SVGAGI. J was trimmed by 8 bases and V by 5 bases; bases with no gene match: 9. The CDR3 coding sequence is TGTGCCAGCAGTATACGGGACAGGGAAGGAGGCTACACCTTC. This codes for CASSIRDREGGYTF.

The chain links TRBV19 to TRBJ1-1; 9 bases map to TRBD1. CDR3 size: 13 residues. In germline, CDR1 is LNHDA, CDR2 SQIVND (reference sequence). The junction had 4 bases not matched to a gene; V was cut back by 7 bases and J by 4 bases. The CDR3 region is CASTQGAGTEAFF. The CDR3 region has the DNA TGTGCCAGTACACAGGGGGCAGGCACTGAAGCTTTCTTT.